Presented here are 30 T cell receptor beta chains from one specimen sequenced in a study of CD4 T cells in relation to SARS-CoV-2 and coronaviruses (dated by TCRdb to about 2021). CD4+ T cells from unexposed donors were collected before the COVID-19 pandemic (2011-2018). Following 10 days of culture, the EasySep CD4+ T cell isolation kit was used to isolate CD4+ T cells. The library was generated by the immunoSEQ multiplex PCR assay. TCRdb limited this immuneACCESS table to in-frame rearrangements with V and J called. A share of clones is missing; checked studies link under half to unresolved V genes, and the rest is unexplained. The sample table lists some 30,000 clones, about three quarters of them with a count of one. Roughly 17% of the sample is in the top ten clones. What these receptors recognize is not known. Sequencing was carried out using CD4+ T cells from PBMCs, cultured in vitro. The receptor source for this set is a human donor in good health.

The chain carries TRBV29-1 and TRBJ1-4; D perhaps matches TRBD1 (6 bases). Trimming took 4 bases from V and 7 from J, leaving 10 bases between them. The CDR3 contains 12 residues. CDR1 SQVTM and CDR2 ANQGSEA come from the germline V gene. CDR3 sequence: CSVAMDSEKLFF. CDR3 nucleotide sequence: TGCAGCGTTGCTATGGACAGTGAAAAACTGTTTTTT.

The chain carries TRBV7-9 and TRBJ1-1, with a tentative D call TRBD1 (5 bases). The CDR3 runs to 15 residues. The V end was cut by 2 bases, the J end by 6 bases, with 16 bases between. Germline assignment: CDR1 SEHNR and CDR2 FQNEAQ (reference sequence). The CDR3 region is CASSLFGGMASEAFF. Here the CDR3 DNA reads TGTGCCAGCAGCTTATTCGGGGGGATGGCATCTGAAGCTTTCTTT.

J is TRBJ2-7 and V is TRBV7-2, with D possibly being TRBD2 (6 bases). V was cut by 3 bases and J by 5 bases, with 17 bases left in between. The CDR3 extends over 15 amino acids. The V gene's germline CDR1 is SGHTA and CDR2 FQGNSA. CDR3 region: CASSFSTSGDHEQYF. The CDR3 coding sequence is TGTGCCAGCAGCTTCTCGACTAGTGGTGATCACGAGCAGTACTTC. Together with reference TRBV7-2 and TRBJ2-7, the CDR3 gives the full variable domain: GAGVSQSPSNKVTEKGKDVELRCDPISGHTALYWYRQSLGQGLEFLIYFQGNSAPDKSGLPSDRFSAERTGGSVSTLTIQRTQQEDSAVYLCASSFSTSGDHEQYFGPGTRLTVT.

This clone was counted once. The J gene is TRBJ2-7, the V gene TRBV6-1; 14 nucleotides match TRBD2. V lost 0 bases and J lost 9; bases outside the gene matches: 10. This CDR3 is built from 17 residues. Per the germline V gene, CDR1 is MNHNS and CDR2 is SASEGT. The CDR3 loop is CASSEASFGTSGGTQYF. In DNA form, the CDR3 reads TGTGCCAGCAGTGAAGCGTCCTTTGGGACTAGCGGGGGCACGCAGTACTTC.

The chain recombines TRBV7-2 with TRBJ2-1; 7 nucleotides line up with TRBD2. This CDR3 contains 17 residues. The J segment lost 0 bases and the V segment lost 1 base, leaving 6 bases of the junction unmatched. Germline V CDR1 and CDR2: SGHTA, FQGNSA. CDR3 nucleotides: TGTGCCAGCAGCTTAGTGGGGGGGGGAACCTCCTACAATGAGCAGTTCTTC. Encoded protein: CASSLVGGGTSYNEQFF.

The chain is built from TRBV6-5 and TRBJ1-5; D perhaps matches TRBD1 (5 bases). Germline V gene data show CDR1 as MNHEY and CDR2 as SVGAGI. V was cut by 0 bases and J by 4 bases, with 7 bases left in between. The CDR3 runs to 14 residues. CDR3 sequence (DNA): TGTGCCAGCAGTTACTCGCGGGGGAATCAGCCCCAGCATTTT. It specifies CASSYSRGNQPQHF.

V gene TRBV6-2 or TRBV6-3 combines with J gene TRBJ2-1; TRBD2 agrees at 12 bases. The CDR3 runs 16 residues. The V segment lost 6 bases and the J segment 7 bases; nucleotides outside the gene matches: 10. Looked up from germline, CDR1 is MNHEY and CDR2 is SVGEGT. This CDR3 reads CASSRRLAGVLNEQFF. CDR3 in DNA: TGTGCCAGCAGCCGGCGACTAGCGGGAGTTTTGAATGAGCAGTTCTTC.

The chain uses TRBV5-6 and TRBJ2-1, with 8 bases aligning to TRBD1. CDR3 length: 13 residues. CDR1 is SGHDT, CDR2 YYEEEE, per germline. V shed 4 bases and J 13 bases; nucleotides not matched to a gene: 10. DNA for the CDR3: TGTGCCAGCAGCGGCCAGGACAGGGCTAGTCAGTTCTTC. This encodes CASSGQDRASQFF.

This chain links TRBV3-1 (or the pseudogene TRBV3-2) with TRBJ1-1; 9 bases match TRBD1. CDR1 is LGHDT, CDR2 YNNKEL, per germline (reference sequence). This CDR3 is built from 16 residues. V lost 1 base to trimming and J lost 5 bases; unmatched junction nucleotides: 8. CDR3 protein: CASSQAWTGAHTEAFF. The DNA for the CDR3 is TGTGCCAGCAGCCAAGCCTGGACAGGGGCCCATACTGAAGCTTTCTTT.

This clone was observed a handful of times. The chain couples TRBV5-1 to TRBJ2-1; TRBD2 matches at 10 bases. The CDR3 is 16 residues long. The V segment lost 5 bases and the J segment 0 bases; nucleotides outside the gene matches: 5. The V gene's germline CDR1 is SGHRS and CDR2 YFSETQ. Here the CDR3 DNA reads TGCGCCAGCAGGAAGCGGGGGGGAAACTCCTACAATGAGCAGTTCTTC. Protein product: CASRKRGGNSYNEQFF.

CDR3 bases: TGTGCCAGCAGCTTTACAGGGAGGTTAGCTTTCTTT. Translated: CASSFTGRLAFF. This chain connects TRBV7-2 to TRBJ1-1; tentative D call: TRBD1 (6 bases). The CDR3 has 12 amino acids. From germline, CDR1 is SGHTA and CDR2 FQGNSA. Trimming stripped 3 bases from V and 10 bases from J, with 12 bases between.

The table lists this clone with a few counts. This rearrangement joins TRBV10-2 to TRBJ2-3; the match to TRBD2 covers 7 bases. The ends lost 0 bases at V and 9 bases at J; junction bases unmatched: 9. Germline values: CDR1 WSHSY, CDR2 SAAADI. This CDR3 has 15 residues. In DNA, the CDR3 is TGCGCCAGCAGTGAGTCTCTGTCTGCGCGGGGGACGCAGTATTTT. Protein product: CASSESLSARGTQYF.

V is TRBV4-1 and J is TRBJ1-2; tentative D call: TRBD1 (6 bases). Per the germline V gene, CDR1 is MGHRA and CDR2 is YSYEKL. The CDR3 totals 18 residues. The V gene lost 1 base and the J gene lost 1 base, with 19 bases spanning the gap. The CDR3 reads CASSQGRQARTINYGYTF. DNA for the CDR3: TGCGCCAGCAGCCAAGGACGACAGGCGCGGACTATTAACTATGGCTACACCTTC.

This chain connects TRBV6-6 to TRBJ2-5; D not resolved. Deletions cut 2 bases from V and 2 bases from J, with 6 bases between. CDR1 and CDR2 from the germline V gene are MNHNY and SVGAGI (reference sequence). There are 13 residues in the CDR3. The CDR3 sequence: CASSYNAQETQYF. The DNA for the CDR3 is TGTGCCAGCAGTTACAACGCTCAAGAGACCCAGTACTTC.

The CDR3 protein is CASSQETQYF. As DNA, the CDR3 is TGTGCCAGCTCACAAGAGACCCAGTACTTC. The chain is built from TRBV18 and TRBJ2-5; the D is unclear. Germline V gene sequence: CDR1 KGHSH, CDR2 LQKENI. Trimming took 4 bases from V and 3 from J, leaving 0 bases between them. CDR3 length equals 10 residues.

V and J are TRBV7-8 and TRBJ1-1, with D possibly TRBD1 on 6 matching bases. V gave up 1 base and J gave up 3 bases, with 18 bases separating them. The CDR3 has 17 amino acids. Germline CDR1 reads SGHVS; CDR2 reads FQNEAQ. The CDR3 loop is CASSLGGGSGVYTEAFF. In nucleotides, the CDR3 is TGTGCCAGCAGCTTAGGGGGAGGGTCAGGGGTGTACACTGAAGCTTTCTTT.

This clone was counted between two and nine times. V is TRBV18 and J is TRBJ2-5; no clear D gene. Germline values: CDR1 KGHSH, CDR2 LQKENI. V lost 6 bases, J lost 3 bases, and 14 bases lay in between. There are 14 residues in the CDR3. The CDR3 DNA reads TGTGCCAGCTCCACCGAATACTTTAAAGAGACCCAGTACTTC. Encoded protein: CASSTEYFKETQYF.

CDR3 in DNA: TGTGCCAGCGGGAGGGAGAACACCGGGGAGCTGTTTTTT. Its protein is CASGRENTGELFF. The chain employs TRBV6-5 and TRBJ2-2; TRBD2 agrees at 7 bases. Trimming removed 8 bases from V and 1 base from J; junction bases left unmatched: 1. The CDR3 has 13 residues. Germline CDR1 MNHEY, CDR2 SVGAGI.

The CDR3 sequence: CASSKEGSFYEQYF. In DNA, the CDR3 is TGTGCCAGCAGTAAAGAGGGCTCATTCTACGAGCAGTACTTC. The rearrangement joins TRBV7-9 to TRBJ2-7; maybe TRBD2 (5 bases). The germline gives CDR1 SEHNR, CDR2 FQNEAQ (reference sequence). V gave up 6 bases and J gave up 3 bases, with 15 bases separating them. CDR3 length: 14 residues.

The chain couples TRBV5-4 to TRBJ2-2; 8 positions agree with TRBD2. With 3 bases clipped from V and 4 bases from J, the junction kept 8 bases outside the gene matches. The length of the CDR3 is 16 residues. CDR1 is SGHNT and CDR2 is YYREEE in the germline V gene (reference sequence). CDR3 amino acids: CASSSQGGTSTGELFF. The CDR3, as DNA: TGTGCCAGCAGCTCGCAAGGCGGGACTAGCACCGGGGAGCTGTTTTTT.

This clone was counted only a few times. The chain employs TRBV6-6 and TRBJ2-7; 8 bases match TRBD1. The germline V gene has CDR1 MNHNY and CDR2 SVGAGI (reference sequence). V lost 0 bases to trimming and J lost 4 bases; unmatched junction nucleotides: 2. The CDR3 spans 14 residues. CDR3 coding DNA: TGTGCCAGCAGTTACTCTACAGGGGGTTACGAGCAGTACTTC. Protein sequence: CASSYSTGGYEQYF.

This chain links TRBV7-2 with TRBJ2-1, with D uncertain. The CDR3 loop spans 15 amino acids. Trimming shortened V by 0 bases and J by 5 bases, and 11 bases separated the two germline ends. Per germline, CDR1 SGHTA and CDR2 FQGNSA. For the CDR3, the DNA is TGTGCCAGCAGCTTAGCGCTGGGATCACACAATGAGCAGTTCTTC. It is translated as CASSLALGSHNEQFF. Using reference TRBV7-2 and TRBJ2-1 for the parts outside the CDR3, the full variable domain is GAGVSQSPSNKVTEKGKDVELRCDPISGHTALYWYRQSLGQGLEFLIYFQGNSAPDKSGLPSDRFSAERTGGSVSTLTIQRTQQEDSAVYLCASSLALGSHNEQFFGPGTRLTVL.

The rearrangement links TRBV5-4 to TRBJ2-3; D is unclear. Germline CDR1 SGHNT, CDR2 YYREEE (reference sequence). V lost 3 bases and J lost 0, with 2 bases in between. The CDR3 runs 12 residues. The CDR3: CASSSSTDTQYF. CDR3 sequence (DNA): TGTGCCAGCAGCTCAAGCACAGATACGCAGTATTTT.

This clone was observed a handful of times. The rearrangement links TRBV4-3 to TRBJ2-5; 10 nucleotides line up with TRBD2. The germline V gene has CDR1 LGHNA and CDR2 YSLEER. With V trimmed by 4 bases and J by 2 bases, 7 bases remained unmatched. This CDR3 has 16 amino acids. CDR3 residues: CASSPNLAGVQETQYF. The CDR3 nucleotides read TGCGCCAGCAGCCCTAACCTAGCGGGGGTACAAGAGACCCAGTACTTC.

J is TRBJ1-5 and V is TRBV5-1; 10 bases are a match to TRBD1. After removal of 2 bases from V and 4 bases from J, the junction contained 6 bases not matched to a gene. The CDR3 spans 16 residues. From germline, CDR1 is SGHRS and CDR2 YFSETQ. The CDR3 region is CASSFLPGQGNQPQHF. In DNA form, the CDR3 reads TGCGCCAGCAGCTTCCTACCGGGACAGGGGAATCAGCCCCAGCATTTT.

This chain links TRBV2 with TRBJ1-4; 8 bases align to TRBD1. This CDR3 is built from 15 residues. Germline loops: CDR1 SNHLY, CDR2 FYNNEI. The V and J ends lost 4 bases and 7 bases, in that order; junction bases with no gene match: 8. CDR3 sequence (DNA): TGTGCCAGCAGTGCGCCCGACAGGGGAAGTGAAAAACTGTTTTTT. Encoded protein: CASSAPDRGSEKLFF. Based on the CDR3 plus reference TRBV2 and TRBJ1-4, the full variable domain is EPEVTQTPSHQVTQMGQEVILRCVPISNHLYFYWYRQILGQKVEFLVSFYNNEISEKSEIFDDQFSVERPDGSNFTLKIRSTKLEDSAMYFCASSAPDRGSEKLFFGSGTQLSVL.

The count of this clone is one. The chain links TRBV11-2 to TRBJ2-2; 10 bases line up with TRBD1. In germline, CDR1 is SGHAT, CDR2 FQNNGV. The CDR3 consists of 16 residues. J lost 1 base, V lost 5 bases, and 4 bases had no gene match. CDR3 coding DNA: TGTGCCAGCAGCCCATGGGACAGGGGGAACACCGGGGAGCTGTTTTTT. It specifies CASSPWDRGNTGELFF.

In its sample, this clone was seen once. DNA for the CDR3: TGTGCCAGCAGCCTCCGACCTAGCGGGGGGGCGTTGGAGACCCAGTACTTC. Amino acids: CASSLRPSGGALETQYF. The V and J genes are TRBV7-2 and TRBJ2-5; 12 bases are shared with TRBD2. The ends lost 5 bases at V and 5 bases at J; junction bases unmatched: 12. The CDR3 has 17 residues. Germline V gives CDR1 SGHTA, CDR2 FQGNSA.

This clone was picked up one time. The genes are TRBV19 and TRBJ2-7, with 7 bases that match TRBD2. CDR1 is LNHDA and CDR2 is SQIVND in the germline V gene (reference sequence). The V and J ends lost 3 bases and 0 bases, in that order; junction bases with no gene match: 5. The CDR3 has 15 residues. The CDR3 reads CASSMGGGVSYEQYF. The CDR3 nucleotides read TGTGCCAGTAGTATGGGGGGAGGGGTCTCCTACGAGCAGTACTTC.

The rearrangement links TRBV6-5 to TRBJ2-1; TRBD1 matches at 7 bases. Germline CDR1 and CDR2: MNHEY and SVGAGI. V was pared by 4 bases and J by 3 bases, with 9 bases of the junction left unmatched. The CDR3 is made up of 16 amino acids. The CDR3 DNA reads TGTGCCAGCAGTTCCCCACAGGGGCGGTACTACAATGAGCAGTTCTTC. Amino acids: CASSSPQGRYYNEQFF.